A single count supports the clone carrying this TCR beta chain. Its specificity is unknown. The PCR made use of 60 Vbeta and 13 Jbeta primers. Sequencing was performed with immunoSEQ multiplex PCR; in TCRdb, only in-frame clones are kept and a portion is missing. The data hold about 180,000 clones, with 80% to 85% observed a single time. The sample comes from a study of cytomegalovirus exposure and HLA in healthy donors. Points from the study as a whole: The authors listed 150 to 200 TCR beta chains as cytomegalovirus-associated.

CDR1 MNHNY and CDR2 SVGAGI come from the germline V gene (reference sequence). Trimming removed 5 bases from V and 5 bases from J; junction bases left unmatched: 10. The CDR3 has 15 amino acids. V gene TRBV6-6 combines with J gene TRBJ2-7; 9 bases align to TRBD1. This sequence was found in a woman aged 25 to 39 in good health and CMV-seronegative. The sample consisted of PBMCs. CDR3 region: CASSTFPGQGHEQYF. CDR3 coding DNA: TGTGCCAGCAGTACCTTCCCGGGACAGGGCCACGAGCAGTACTTC.